A single sample is the source of the 8 T cell receptor beta chains below, sequenced in a study of blood T cell repertoires in COVID-19 (dated by TCRdb to about 2020). Library generation was performed with the immunoSEQ multiplex PCR assay. The source is immuneACCESS, and TCRdb retained only in-frame sequences with V and J called. Part of the clones is not carried over; for the studies checked, unresolved V genes explain less than half of this, and the remainder is unexplained. The sample data list approximately 58,000 clones, and around four fifths of these were observed just once. Of the sample, 30% to 40% is held by the ten largest clones. The sample consisted of peripheral blood. The receptors stem from a man aged 55 to 69 with COVID-19, enrolled during active disease.

DNA of the CDR3: TGTGCCACCGGCGGGGGCCCCTACAATGAGCAGTTCTTC. This translates into CATGGGPYNEQFF. The genes are TRBV15 and TRBJ2-1, with a possible D match to TRBD2 (7 bases). The CDR3 length is 13 residues. Trimming removed 8 bases from V and 2 bases from J, with 10 bases in between. The V gene's germline CDR1 is LNHNV and CDR2 YYDKDF (reference sequence).

CDR3 loop: CASMFGGPTGELFF. CDR3 bases: TGTGCCAGCATGTTCGGGGGACCCACCGGGGAGCTGTTTTTT. The V and J genes are TRBV7-8 and TRBJ2-2, with D possibly TRBD2 on 6 matching bases. Trimming removed 7 bases from V and 4 bases from J, with 13 bases in between. CDR3 length: 14 amino acids. Germline assignment: CDR1 SGHVS and CDR2 FQNEAQ.

The chain is built from TRBV3-1 (or the pseudogene TRBV3-2) and TRBJ2-7, with 9 bases identical to TRBD1. CDR3 size: 14 residues. V trimming: 8 bases; J trimming: 2 bases; junction bases outside the gene matches: 7. Germline V gene sequence: CDR1 LGHDT, CDR2 YNNKEL (reference sequence). The DNA for the CDR3 is TGTGCCAGCTTTACCGGGACAGGGACCTACGAGCAGTACTTC. This codes for CASFTGTGTYEQYF.

V and J are TRBV24-1 and TRBJ2-3, with 9 positions matching TRBD1. The germline CDR1 and CDR2 sequences are KGHDR and SFDVKD. The CDR3 extends over 16 amino acids. The V gene end was trimmed by 4 bases and the J gene end by 4 bases; junction bases not matched to a gene: 8. CDR3: CATSDPGTGLADTQYF. The DNA of the CDR3 is TGTGCCACCAGTGACCCCGGGACAGGGTTGGCAGATACGCAGTATTTT.

The chain links TRBV19 to TRBJ2-1; 10 bases agree with TRBD2. CDR3 length equals 18 residues. J lost 0 bases, V lost 4 bases, and 9 bases had no gene match. Germline CDR1 is LNHDA and CDR2 is SQIVND (reference sequence). CDR3 amino acids: CASSKLAGGLSSYNEQFF. Here the CDR3 DNA reads TGTGCCAGTAGTAAGTTAGCGGGAGGTCTTAGCTCCTACAATGAGCAGTTCTTC.

This clone has more than one count but fewer than ten. The chain carries TRBV12-3 or TRBV12-4 and TRBJ2-7; weak D call: TRBD2 (5 bases). The CDR3 runs 13 residues. V lost 2 bases, J lost 6 bases, and 11 bases lay in between. CDR3 coding DNA: TGTGCCAGCAGTTTACGAGGGCTCGCCGAGCAGTACTTC. Residues: CASSLRGLAEQYF.

The chain joins TRBV4-3 to TRBJ2-7, with 9 nucleotides matching TRBD1. The CDR3 spans 17 residues. V was pared by 3 bases and J by 0 bases, with 9 bases of the junction left unmatched. Germline loops: CDR1 LGHNA, CDR2 YSLEER. The CDR3 spells CASSHKTGTGSSYEQYF. Written as DNA, the CDR3 is TGCGCCAGCAGCCATAAGACCGGGACAGGGTCCTCCTACGAGCAGTACTTC.

This chain links TRBV19 with TRBJ2-7, with 10 bases fitting TRBD2. Unmatched junction bases numbered 10, after V lost 5 bases and J lost 6 bases. The CDR3 is 15 amino acids. In germline, CDR1 is LNHDA, CDR2 SQIVND (reference sequence). CDR3 nucleotides: TGTGCCAGTAGTGTTAGCGGGAGGCTCCTTGGCGAGCAGTACTTC. It yields the protein CASSVSGRLLGEQYF.